This T cell receptor beta chain was identified in a study of blood T cells in healthy people across ages. The study, taken as a whole, reports: When set beside aged donors, long-lived donors presented more naive CD4+ cells and higher diversity.

Each sample had at least 7 million PBMCs isolated. Germline CDR1 SGHRS, CDR2 YFSETQ. The CDR3 totals 13 residues. Trimming removed 0 bases at V and 7 bases at J, with 10 bases between. The authors ran a second PCR of 7 to 11 cycles using a sample-barcoded 5' primer and a J-beta primer mix. Samples each returned at least 3 million CDR3-containing paired-end reads. In TCRdb, the 5' RACE reads were re-called with MiXCR into one record per CDR3 protein. The data show roughly 1.9 million distinct CDR3 sequences, with roughly two fifths seen just once and roughly 24% held by the top ten. This clonotype came up once. Its antigen is not known.

The V call is TRBV5-1, the J call TRBJ2-5; tentative D call: TRBD2 (5 bases). This clonotype originated in a human donor in good health. Sequencing was performed on blood. The CDR3 region is CASSLEARVTQYF. The CDR3 DNA reads TGCGCCAGCAGCTTGGAGGCGAGGGTGACCCAGTACTTC.